This T cell receptor beta chain is from a study of Ad26.COV2.S vaccination and SARS-CoV-2 variants. Findings and caveats of the study: Recipients of either vaccine or placebo displayed similar breadth of non-spike TCRs. Spike-specific TCR breadth ran higher among vaccine recipients than placebo recipients.

Treatment denoted: some 20 received Ad26.COV2.S at low or high dose, single or two shots; a few received placebo; per-sample allocation not given. The samples date from day 63 after the first vaccine or placebo injection. Points on this clone: Its antigen is undetermined.

The protocol was immunoSEQ multiplex PCR, while the TCRdb copy is restricted to in-frame clones and leaves out a portion. The data show around 350,000 clones, more than 75% seen once. V was shortened by 2 bases and J by 7 bases, with 11 bases between the two germline ends. The CDR3 runs 13 residues. Germline V lookup: CDR1 MNHEY, CDR2 SVGEGT. Specimen: peripheral blood, collected in a trial of Ad26.COV2.S vaccine versus placebo. This chain links TRBV6-2 or TRBV6-3 with TRBJ1-1; D is perhaps TRBD1 (5 bases). The TCR originated in a person between 18 and 59 years old who received the Ad26.COV2.S COVID-19 vaccine or a placebo. CDR3 DNA: TGTGCCAGCAGTTACGGGACCGGATTTGAAGCTTTCTTT. It codes for CASSYGTGFEAFF.